The 19 T cell receptor beta chains given below trace back to one sample, sequenced in a study of T cells in Graves' hyperthyroidism and ophthalmopathy. Regions amplified from RNA transcripts were the TCR beta CDR3 regions. A set of HTBI primers served as the primers for a first-round RT-PCR of the TCR CDR3. TCRdb re-analysed the multiplex PCR reads in MiXCR, keeping a single row per CDR3 protein. The data show 600,000 or so distinct CDR3 sequences, with about 14% seen just once and under 15% held by the top ten. Input material: blood. The source is a woman aged 50 to 60 with Graves' ophthalmopathy.

This clonotype was found many times. The chain combines TRBV7-3 with TRBJ2-1, with 12 bases matching TRBD2. V lost 2 bases and J lost 6; bases outside the gene matches: 5. Germline loops: CDR1 SGHTA, CDR2 FQGTGA. CDR3 length: 16 residues. The CDR3 DNA is TGTGCCAGCAGCTTACTAGCGGGAGGGCCGGGCAATGAGCAGTTCTTC. It specifies CASSLLAGGPGNEQFF.

In its sample, this clonotype was seen a few times. This sequence joins TRBV15 and TRBJ2-6; the D gene is possibly TRBD2 (6 bases). V lost 3 bases and J 1 base, leaving 10 bases between the germline ends. Germline values: CDR1 LNHNV, CDR2 YYDKDF (reference sequence). The CDR3 has 16 residues. The CDR3 is CATSRQTRSGANVLTF. The CDR3 nucleotides are TGTGCCACCAGCAGGCAGACTAGGTCTGGGGCCAACGTCCTGACTTTC.

On this clonotype: This clone may be a read error of a much larger clone one base away. The chain recombines TRBV12-3 or TRBV12-4 with TRBJ1-6; D gene ambiguous. This CDR3 has 14 amino acids. The CDR3 protein is CAGSFFTTNSPLHF. The CDR3 DNA reads as TGTGCCGGCAGTTTCTTTACGACCAATTCACCCCTCCACTTT.

This clonotype was observed at least ten times. The chain carries TRBV20-1 and TRBJ1-4, with 8 positions matching TRBD1. CDR1 and CDR2 from the germline V gene are DFQATT and SNEGSKA (reference sequence). CDR3 length equals 13 residues. CDR3 DNA: TGCAGCGCCGGACAGGGAGGAGGTGAAAAACTGTTTTTT. Protein sequence: CSAGQGGGEKLFF.

This clonotype was seen once. A much bigger clone sits one base away, suggesting this may be a read error. The V and J genes are TRBV12-3 or TRBV12-4 and TRBJ2-1, with D perhaps TRBD1 (6 bases). This CDR3 has 16 amino acids. V gave up 2 bases and J gave up 5 bases, with 16 bases separating them. This chain's CDR3 is CASSLLRGSLHNEQFF. CDR3 bases: TGTGCCAGCAGTTTACTTAGGGGGAGTCTCCACAATGAGCAGTTCTTC.

The V and J genes are TRBV7-3 and TRBJ2-7; D remains ambiguous. The CDR3 covers 11 residues. Trimming pared 10 bases from V and 6 bases from J, leaving 13 bases between. Germline CDR1 reads SGHTA; CDR2 reads FQGTGA. The CDR3 here is CATEAGSEQYF. CDR3 coding DNA: TGTGCCACTGAGGCAGGATCCGAGCAGTACTTC.

The chain carries TRBV7-2 and TRBJ2-1; 7 bases agree with TRBD1. CDR3 length: 16 amino acids. Unmatched junction bases numbered 3, after V lost 1 base and J lost 0 bases. Germline CDR1 SGHTA, CDR2 FQGNSA. The CDR3 region has the DNA TGTGCCAGCAGCTTAGTCAGGGGGTACTCCTACAATGAGCAGTTCTTC. Its protein product is CASSLVRGYSYNEQFF.

This clonotype came up a few times. The rearrangement uses TRBV4-3 and TRBJ2-1; D is ambiguous. Looked up from germline, CDR1 is LGHNA and CDR2 is YSLEER. The CDR3 length is 15 residues. The germline V and J ends were trimmed by 0 bases and 3 bases, with 9 bases remaining between them. The CDR3 DNA reads as TGCGCCAGCAGCCAAGAAGGGCAAAGCTACAATGAGCAGTTCTTC. Residues: CASSQEGQSYNEQFF.

There are many counts of this clonotype. The CDR3 DNA follows: TGTGCCAGCAGCCCCACGGGACAGAACTATGGCTACACCTTC. Translation: CASSPTGQNYGYTF. The J gene is TRBJ1-2, the V gene TRBV11-2; 7 positions agree with TRBD1. CDR3 length: 14 amino acids. V trimming: 5 bases; J trimming: 2 bases; junction bases outside the gene matches: 5. Germline CDR1 is SGHAT and CDR2 is FQNNGV.

About this clonotype itself: Mismatch with germline at one junction end may stem from a read error. The chain uses TRBV5-1 and TRBJ1-1; D ambiguous. This CDR3 spans 14 amino acids. CDR1 is SGHRS and CDR2 is YFSETQ in the germline V gene. CDR3 region: CASSERTLNTEASF. CDR3 in DNA: TGCGCCAGCAGCGAAAGGACTTTGAACACTGAAGCTTCCTTT.

This clonotype has at least ten counts. The chain is built from TRBV11-2 and TRBJ2-7; 10 bases align to TRBD1. Germline CDR1 SGHAT, CDR2 FQNNGV. Unmatched junction bases numbered 5, after V lost 3 bases and J lost 3 bases. This CDR3 contains 15 residues. The CDR3 reads CASSFQGTGDYEQYF. The CDR3, as DNA: TGTGCCAGCAGCTTCCAAGGGACAGGGGACTACGAGCAGTACTTC.

This sequence joins TRBV20-1 and TRBJ1-5; 9 bases align to TRBD1. Germline loops: CDR1 DFQATT, CDR2 SNEGSKA (reference sequence). The junction had 10 bases not matched to a gene; V was cut back by 7 bases and J by 3 bases. The CDR3 consists of 15 residues. CDR3 DNA: TGCAGTGTTAGGACAGGGGCGGTGGACAATCAGCCCCAGCATTTT. It is translated as CSVRTGAVDNQPQHF.

V is TRBV12-3 or TRBV12-4 and J is TRBJ2-1, with 7 bases identical to TRBD2. Trimming cost V 1 base and J 5 bases; bases outside gene matches: 8. This CDR3 has 16 amino acids. As DNA, the CDR3 is TGTGCCAGCAGTTTAGTAGCGCTAGCGGACCACAATGAGCAGTTCTTC. This gives the protein CASSLVALADHNEQFF.

The chain links TRBV5-1 to TRBJ1-3; no clear D gene. Germline V gene sequence: CDR1 SGHRS, CDR2 YFSETQ. The CDR3 runs to 16 residues. V was trimmed by 4 bases and J by 0 bases, leaving 14 bases between them. The CDR3 sequence is CASSRAGSRSGNTIYF. CDR3 coding DNA: TGCGCCAGCAGCCGTGCCGGCAGCCGCTCTGGAAACACCATATATTTT. Combining the CDR3 with reference TRBV5-1 and TRBJ1-3 gives the whole variable domain KAGVTQTPRYLIKTRGQQVTLSCSPISGHRSVSWYQQTPGQGLQFLFEYFSETQRNKGNFPGRFSGRQFSNSRSEMNVSTLELGDSALYLCASSRAGSRSGNTIYFGEGSWLTVV.

This clonotype was picked up a small number of times. V is TRBV13 and J is TRBJ1-3, with D hard to call. CDR3 size: 16 residues. Germline V gives CDR1 PRHDT, CDR2 FYEKMQ (reference sequence). V dropped 0 bases and J dropped 0 bases, with 9 bases sitting between them. For the CDR3, the DNA is TGTGCCAGCAGCTTAGGCCTCGGGTACTCTGGAAACACCATATATTTT. It yields the protein CASSLGLGYSGNTIYF. The variable domain in full, completed from reference TRBV13 and TRBJ1-3, reads AAGVIQSPRHLIKEKRETATLKCYPIPRHDTVYWYQQGPGQDPQFLISFYEKMQSDKGSIPDRFSAQQFSDYHSELNMSSLELGDSALYFCASSLGLGYSGNTIYFGEGSWLTVV.

In its sample, this clonotype was seen many times. The genes are TRBV7-2 and TRBJ1-1, with D hard to call. Trimming cost V 2 bases and J 11 bases, with 21 bases left between them. Germline CDR1 reads SGHTA; CDR2 reads FQGNSA. This CDR3 contains 15 residues. CDR3 amino acids: CASSLQTTSAFWAFF. CDR3 bases: TGTGCCAGCAGCTTACAGACAACCTCGGCCTTTTGGGCTTTCTTT.

This rearrangement joins TRBV28 to TRBJ2-7; 8 bases fit TRBD2. The CDR3 has 16 residues. The junction had 14 bases not matched to a gene; V was cut back by 7 bases and J by 3 bases. Germline values: CDR1 MDHEN, CDR2 SYDVKM. Written as DNA, the CDR3 is TGTGCCAGCACCACCGGGGGGGGGGCACGGGGCTACGAGCAGTACTTC. Protein sequence: CASTTGGGARGYEQYF.

This clonotype has at least ten counts. The gene calls are TRBV11-2 and TRBJ2-7; 15 nucleotides agree with TRBD2. V shed 1 base, J shed 3 bases, and the junction held 4 bases outside the gene matches. This CDR3 spans 17 amino acids. The germline V gene encodes CDR1 SGHAT and CDR2 FQNNGV. As DNA, the CDR3 is TGTGCCAGCAGCTTAGGGACTAGCGGGAGGGCCAGCTACGAGCAGTACTTC. This codes for CASSLGTSGRASYEQYF.

The chain has TRBV6-1 and TRBJ2-3, with no clear D. Germline CDR1 MNHNS, CDR2 SASEGT. V was pared by 5 bases and J by 3 bases, with 9 bases between. The CDR3 totals 13 residues. The CDR3 sequence is CASSPVATDTQYF. The DNA of the CDR3 is TGTGCCAGCAGTCCAGTCGCTACAGATACGCAGTATTTT.